This T cell receptor (beta chain) was retrieved from a study of OX40 agonist ivuxolimab in advanced cancers. As for the study in general: Patients were 82.7% male with ages about 20 to 79, mean about 65.

About this clone: Its specificity is unknown.

The study's findings and limits: CD4+ T cells averaged fewer expanded clones than CD8+ T cells. The specificity for antigen of the expanded peripheral T cells was not determined.

Assay used: immunoSEQ multiplex PCR; TCRdb lists only in-frame clones, some missing. The sample shows 65,000 to 95,000 clones, about nine tenths of them seen only once. The TCR sequence derives from an adult with an advanced solid tumor such as melanoma, head and neck, liver or kidney cancer. The specimen was CD4+ or CD8+ T cells sorted from blood, collected in a trial of the OX40 agonist ivuxolimab.

The CDR3 bases are TGTGCCAGCAGCTCCCCACACCGGTCCCAAGAGACCCAGTACTTC. Amino acids: CASSSPHRSQETQYF. The genes are TRBV7-9 and TRBJ2-5; D call uncertain. Trimming stripped 4 bases from V and 1 base from J, with 13 bases between. CDR1 is SEHNR and CDR2 is FQNEAQ in the germline V gene (reference sequence). This CDR3 spans 15 amino acids.